Each of the 2 T cell receptor beta chains below was sequenced from the same sample in a study of T cells in narcolepsy (dated by TCRdb to the late 2010s). Library method: the immunoSEQ multiplex PCR assay. TCRdb carries this immuneACCESS record with in-frame sequences only. Its versions omit some clonotypes, under half of them owing to an unresolved V gene in the studies checked, with the rest unexplained. The sample has more than 20,000 clones on record, roughly 85% of them singletons. The ten largest clones take up roughly 10% of the sample. Sequencing was done on a sample of memory (CD45RA-) CD4+ T cells from blood. The label giving this sample's cell subset or site can be read as: memory T cells sorted ex vivo from peripheral blood. These receptors came from a human donor in good health.

The chain employs TRBV5-8 and TRBJ2-1; D unresolved. Trimming left V 0 bases short and J 9 bases short, with 4 bases between. This CDR3 contains 11 residues. CDR1 is SGHTS, CDR2 YDEGEE, per germline. The CDR3 DNA sequence: TGTGCCAGCAGCTTGGCTGGTGAGCAGTTCTTC. This sequence encodes CASSLAGEQFF.

CDR3 region: CSVDRARRGYNEQFF. In DNA form, the CDR3 reads TGCAGCGTTGATAGGGCTAGAAGGGGTTACAATGAGCAGTTCTTC. The V gene is TRBV29-1, the J gene TRBJ2-1; tentatively, D is TRBD1 (5 bases). The CDR3 has 15 residues. Between the trimmed V and J ends, which lost 3 bases and 4 bases, there was a span of 16 bases. Germline V gene sequence: CDR1 SQVTM, CDR2 ANQGSEA.